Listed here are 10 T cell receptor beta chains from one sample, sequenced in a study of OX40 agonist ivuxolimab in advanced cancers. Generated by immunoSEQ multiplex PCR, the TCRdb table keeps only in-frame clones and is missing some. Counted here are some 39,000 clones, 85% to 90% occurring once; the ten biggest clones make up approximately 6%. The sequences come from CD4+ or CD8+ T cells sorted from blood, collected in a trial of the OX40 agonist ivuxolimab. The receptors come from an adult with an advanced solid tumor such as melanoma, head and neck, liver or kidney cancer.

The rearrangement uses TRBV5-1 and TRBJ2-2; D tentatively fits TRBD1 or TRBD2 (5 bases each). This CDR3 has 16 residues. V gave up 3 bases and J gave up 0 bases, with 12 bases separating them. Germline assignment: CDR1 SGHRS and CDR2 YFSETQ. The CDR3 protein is CASSSRGGTNTGELFF. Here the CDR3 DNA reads TGCGCCAGCAGCTCCCGTGGGGGTACGAACACCGGGGAGCTGTTTTTT. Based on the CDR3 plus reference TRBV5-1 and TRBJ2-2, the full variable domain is KAGVTQTPRYLIKTRGQQVTLSCSPISGHRSVSWYQQTPGQGLQFLFEYFSETQRNKGNFPGRFSGRQFSNSRSEMNVSTLELGDSALYLCASSSRGGTNTGELFFGEGSRLTVL.

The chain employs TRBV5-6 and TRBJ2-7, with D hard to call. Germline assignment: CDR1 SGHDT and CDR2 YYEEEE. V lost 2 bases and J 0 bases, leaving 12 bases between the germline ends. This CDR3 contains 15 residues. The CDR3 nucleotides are TGTGCCAGCAGCTTAGGGTATCTGAGCTCCTACGAGCAGTACTTC. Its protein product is CASSLGYLSSYEQYF.

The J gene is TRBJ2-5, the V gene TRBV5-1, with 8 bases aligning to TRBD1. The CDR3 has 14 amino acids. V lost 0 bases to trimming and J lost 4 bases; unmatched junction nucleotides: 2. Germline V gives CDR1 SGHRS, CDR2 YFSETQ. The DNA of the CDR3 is TGCGCCAGCAGCTTGGGGACAGGGCGAGAGACCCAGTACTTC. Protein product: CASSLGTGRETQYF. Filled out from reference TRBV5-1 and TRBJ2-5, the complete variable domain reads KAGVTQTPRYLIKTRGQQVTLSCSPISGHRSVSWYQQTPGQGLQFLFEYFSETQRNKGNFPGRFSGRQFSNSRSEMNVSTLELGDSALYLCASSLGTGRETQYFGPGTRLLVL.

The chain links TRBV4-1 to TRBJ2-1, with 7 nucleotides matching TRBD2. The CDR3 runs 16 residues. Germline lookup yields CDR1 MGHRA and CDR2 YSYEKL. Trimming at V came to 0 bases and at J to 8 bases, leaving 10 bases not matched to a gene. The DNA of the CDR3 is TGCGCCAGCAGCCAAGAGCGGGGCGGGAGATTCGATGAGCAGTTCTTC. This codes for CASSQERGGRFDEQFF.

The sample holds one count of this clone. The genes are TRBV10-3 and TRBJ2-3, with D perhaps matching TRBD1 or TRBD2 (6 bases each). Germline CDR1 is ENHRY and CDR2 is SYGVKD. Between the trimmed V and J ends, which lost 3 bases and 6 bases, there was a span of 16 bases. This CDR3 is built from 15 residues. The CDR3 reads CAISDRGLPMDTQYF. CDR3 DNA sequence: TGTGCCATCAGTGATCGGGGGCTACCCATGGATACGCAGTATTTT.

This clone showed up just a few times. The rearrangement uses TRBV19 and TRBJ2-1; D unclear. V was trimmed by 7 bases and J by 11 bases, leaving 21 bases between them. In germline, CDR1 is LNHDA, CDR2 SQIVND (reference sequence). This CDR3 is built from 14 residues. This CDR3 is CASTKDHTDTKQFF. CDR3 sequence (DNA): TGTGCCAGTACCAAAGACCATACCGACACCAAGCAGTTCTTC.

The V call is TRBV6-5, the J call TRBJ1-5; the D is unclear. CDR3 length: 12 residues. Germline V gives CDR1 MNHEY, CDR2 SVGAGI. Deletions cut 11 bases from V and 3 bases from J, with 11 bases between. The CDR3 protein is CAACSPNQPQHF. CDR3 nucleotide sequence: TGTGCCGCGTGCTCCCCCAATCAGCCCCAGCATTTT.

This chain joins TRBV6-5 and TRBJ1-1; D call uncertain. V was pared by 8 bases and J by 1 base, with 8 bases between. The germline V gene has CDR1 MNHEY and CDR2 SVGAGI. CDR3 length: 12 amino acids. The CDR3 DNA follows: TGTGCCAGCCGGAATGGGAACACTGAAGCTTTCTTT. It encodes CASRNGNTEAFF.

DNA for the CDR3: TGTGCCAGCAGTCAACTCTGGGACATTCAGTACTTC. It encodes CASSQLWDIQYF. This chain joins TRBV2 and TRBJ2-4; D is ambiguous. CDR3 length: 12 amino acids. CDR1 and CDR2 from the germline V gene are SNHLY and FYNNEI. The V gene lost 5 bases and the J gene lost 8 bases, with 10 bases spanning the gap.

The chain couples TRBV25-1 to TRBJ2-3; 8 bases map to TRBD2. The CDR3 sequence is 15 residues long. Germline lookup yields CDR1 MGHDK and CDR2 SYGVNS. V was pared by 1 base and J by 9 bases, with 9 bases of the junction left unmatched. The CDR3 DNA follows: TGTGCCAGCAGTGAATTCGGGAGGGAGTTGGGGACGCAGTATTTT. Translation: CASSEFGRELGTQYF.